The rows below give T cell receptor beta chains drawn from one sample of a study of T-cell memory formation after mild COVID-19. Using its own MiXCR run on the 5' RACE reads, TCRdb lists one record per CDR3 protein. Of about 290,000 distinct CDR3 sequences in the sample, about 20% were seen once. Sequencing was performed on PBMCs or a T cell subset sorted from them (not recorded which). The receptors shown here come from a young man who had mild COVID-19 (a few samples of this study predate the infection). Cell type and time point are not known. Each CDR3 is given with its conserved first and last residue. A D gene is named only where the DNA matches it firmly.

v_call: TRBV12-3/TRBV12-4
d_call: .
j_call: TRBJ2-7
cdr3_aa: CASSAGPSYEQYF

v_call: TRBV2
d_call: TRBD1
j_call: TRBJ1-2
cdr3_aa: CASSEAYYRGRRYGYTF

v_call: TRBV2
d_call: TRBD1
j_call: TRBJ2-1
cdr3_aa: CASRDRVRPNEQFF

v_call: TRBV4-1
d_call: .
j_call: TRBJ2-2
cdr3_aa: CASSRGAGWSGELFF

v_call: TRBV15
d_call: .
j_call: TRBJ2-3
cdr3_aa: CATSRITTSTDTQYF

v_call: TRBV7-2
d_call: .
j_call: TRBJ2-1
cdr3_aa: CASSRVREQFF

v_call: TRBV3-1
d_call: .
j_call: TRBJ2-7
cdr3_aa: CASSHSTVPYEQYF

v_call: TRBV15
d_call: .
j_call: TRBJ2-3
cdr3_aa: CATSRVLGDTQYF

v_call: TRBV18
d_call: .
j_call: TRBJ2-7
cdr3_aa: CASSPPQTYEQYF

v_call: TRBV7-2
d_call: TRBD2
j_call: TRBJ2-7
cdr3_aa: CASSLVGTSEYEQYF

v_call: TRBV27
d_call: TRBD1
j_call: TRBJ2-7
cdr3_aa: CASSPTGVNSYEQYF

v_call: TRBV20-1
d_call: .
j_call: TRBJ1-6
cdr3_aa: CSARFSAKNSPLHF

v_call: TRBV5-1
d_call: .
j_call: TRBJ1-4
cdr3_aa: CASSLALGAQTNEKLFF

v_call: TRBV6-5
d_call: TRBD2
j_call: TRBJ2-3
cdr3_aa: CASSQVVAGGPTDTQYF

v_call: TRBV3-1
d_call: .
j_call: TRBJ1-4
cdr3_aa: CASSHNFEVPTPTNEKLFF

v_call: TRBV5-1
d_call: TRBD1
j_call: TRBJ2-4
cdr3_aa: CASSRDREDIQYF

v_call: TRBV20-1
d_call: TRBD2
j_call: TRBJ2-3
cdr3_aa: CSARTSGGTTDTQYF

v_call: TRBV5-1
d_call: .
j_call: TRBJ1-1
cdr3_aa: CASSLTGHSNTEAFF

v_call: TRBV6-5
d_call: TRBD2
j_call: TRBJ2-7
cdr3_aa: CASSLFQPAGGGYEQYF

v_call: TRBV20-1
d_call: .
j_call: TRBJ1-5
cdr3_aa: CSAGEILQDQPQHF

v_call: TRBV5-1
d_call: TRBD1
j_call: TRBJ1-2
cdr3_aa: CASSSSKDRQLFYGYTF

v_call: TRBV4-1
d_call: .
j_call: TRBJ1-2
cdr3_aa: CASSQEESFNYGYTF

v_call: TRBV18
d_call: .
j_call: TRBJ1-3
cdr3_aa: CASSPSTTIGNTIYF

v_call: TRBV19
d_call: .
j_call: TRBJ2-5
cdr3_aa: CASSMQGNQETQYF